Below are 14 T cell receptor beta chains sequenced from a single sample in a study of human T cells and chemical hapten exposure. Via MiXCR, TCRdb re-called the RACE reads, giving one row per CDR3 protein. The repertoire includes roughly 110,000 distinct CDR3 sequences, less than 15% of them detected once, and around 1.5% sits in the top ten. As for time point: pre-sensitization, week 0. Indicated treatment: therapeutic diphenylcyclopropenone sensitization with weekly scalp DPC. Sequencing used whole blood, obtained in connection with sensitization to the hapten diphenylcyclopropenone (DPC). The receptors were gathered from a woman between 50 and 59 years old with alopecia areata. Some clones in this sample may be carry-over from other donors' samples.

This clonotype was found many times. In DNA form, the CDR3 reads TGCAGCGCCCTAACCTACGAGCAGTACTTC. Protein sequence: CSALTYEQYF. V is TRBV29-1 and J is TRBJ2-7, with no clear D. The germline V gene has CDR1 SQVTM and CDR2 ANQGSEA. Trimming cost V 7 bases and J 2 bases, with 6 bases left between them. The CDR3 loop spans 10 amino acids.

The chain joins TRBV2 to TRBJ1-2, with a weak D call TRBD1 (6 bases). Trimming stripped 9 bases from V and 4 bases from J, with 12 bases between. CDR1 and CDR2 from the germline V gene are SNHLY and FYNNEI. This CDR3 spans 12 amino acids. CDR3 protein: CASLSGAYGYTF. The CDR3 nucleotides are TGTGCCAGTTTATCAGGGGCCTATGGCTACACCTTC.

This clonotype was counted a few times. The genes are TRBV6-5 and TRBJ2-7; D is perhaps TRBD1 (6 bases). The germline V and J ends were trimmed by 5 bases and 2 bases, with 13 bases remaining between them. Looked up from germline, CDR1 is MNHEY and CDR2 is SVGAGI. The CDR3 has 14 residues. CDR3 sequence reads: CASSRDNRAYEQYF. The CDR3 nucleotides are TGTGCCAGCAGTAGGGACAACAGAGCCTACGAGCAGTACTTC.

The genes are TRBV5-1 and TRBJ2-2, with 7 bases aligning to TRBD1. Trimming took 0 bases from V and 5 from J; bases not matched to a gene: 4. CDR3 length: 15 residues. Germline V lookup: CDR1 SGHRS, CDR2 YFSETQ. Written as DNA, the CDR3 is TGCGCCAGCAGCTTGGTGACAGGGTCGACCGGGGAGCTGTTTTTT. Protein product: CASSLVTGSTGELFF.

This rearrangement joins TRBV28 to TRBJ2-5; D ambiguous. Germline loops: CDR1 MDHEN, CDR2 SYDVKM. V was shortened by 8 bases and J by 1 base, with 14 bases between the two germline ends. The CDR3 has 14 amino acids. CDR3 in amino acids: CASARPHPQETQYF. The CDR3 region has the DNA TGTGCCAGCGCTCGACCTCATCCCCAAGAGACCCAGTACTTC.

This clonotype was detected a few times. The V and J genes are TRBV2 and TRBJ2-1, with D uncertain. The CDR3 has 13 residues. From germline, CDR1 is SNHLY and CDR2 FYNNEI. V lost 6 bases, J lost 6 bases, and 12 bases lay in between. CDR3 nucleotides: TGTGCCAGCAGGTCTGGAGCGTCCAATGAGCAGTTCTTC. Its translation: CASRSGASNEQFF.

This clonotype was recorded many times. One end of the junction fails to match germline, which may point to a read error. The V gene is TRBV5-1, the J gene TRBJ1-5; TRBD1 matches at 8 bases. CDR1 is SGHRS, CDR2 YFSETQ, per germline. The length of the CDR3 is 16 residues. The CDR3 DNA is TGCGCCAGCAGCCTCAGGGGGCCATCGCTGAATCAGTCCCAGCATTTT. Protein product: CASSLRGPSLNQSQHF. The complete variable domain, with remaining parts taken from reference TRBV5-1 and TRBJ1-5, reads KAGVTQTPRYLIKTRGQQVTLSCSPISGHRSVSWYQQTPGQGLQFLFEYFSETQRNKGNFPGRFSGRQFSNSRSEMNVSTLELGDSALYLCASSLRGPSLNQSQHFGDGTRLSIL.

This clonotype was found a few times. The chain combines TRBV4-2 with TRBJ2-3; 7 bases match TRBD1. The V gene end was trimmed by 1 base and the J gene end by 6 bases; junction bases not matched to a gene: 10. The CDR3 covers 16 residues. In germline, CDR1 is LGHNA, CDR2 YNFKEQ. CDR3 nucleotide sequence: TGTGCCAGCAGCCAAGTGGCAGGACAGGTTAGGGATACGCAGTATTTT. Its translation: CASSQVAGQVRDTQYF.

J is TRBJ2-2 and V is TRBV20-1; D is ambiguous. The germline gives CDR1 DFQATT, CDR2 SNEGSKA (reference sequence). The CDR3 is made up of 14 amino acids. Trimming removed 1 base from V and 1 base from J, with 7 bases in between. The CDR3 loop is CSARADGNTGELFF. The CDR3 DNA reads as TGCAGTGCTAGAGCGGATGGGAACACCGGGGAGCTGTTTTTT.

At least ten counts were recorded for this clonotype. The chain couples TRBV4-1 to TRBJ1-2, with D unclear. Germline-derived CDR1 and CDR2 are MGHRA and YSYEKL. The CDR3 extends over 16 amino acids. Trimming removed 6 bases from V and 4 bases from J, with 21 bases in between. Here the CDR3 DNA reads TGCGCCAGCAGTCTAGATCCGGGAGCCCCTGGCTATGGCTACACCTTC. Translation: CASSLDPGAPGYGYTF.

Concerning this clonotype itself: The junction departs from the called germline gene at one end, perhaps through a read error. The chain couples TRBV6-5 to TRBJ1-2; D is unclear. Germline V gene lookup returns CDR1 MNHEY and CDR2 SVGAGI. The CDR3 loop spans 15 amino acids. The CDR3, as DNA: TGTGCCGGCAGAAGTGAATGGGGAACCATCTATGGCTACACCTTC. This sequence encodes CAGRSEWGTIYGYTF.

This chain links TRBV7-8 with TRBJ1-1; D unresolved. Trimming removed 3 bases from V and 5 bases from J, with 4 bases in between. The germline CDR1 and CDR2 sequences are SGHVS and FQNEAQ. The CDR3 length is 11 residues. CDR3 region: CASSFQTEAFF. The CDR3 coding sequence is TGTGCCAGCAGCTTTCAGACTGAAGCTTTCTTT.

The chain joins TRBV14 to TRBJ1-4; D gene unclear. There are 16 residues in the CDR3. V lost 1 base to trimming and J lost 0 bases, with 9 bases between them. Germline lookup yields CDR1 SGHDN and CDR2 FVKESK. CDR3 residues: CASSQAFFATNEKLFF. DNA for the CDR3: TGTGCCAGCAGCCAAGCCTTTTTTGCAACTAATGAAAAACTGTTTTTT.

This clonotype was counted between two and nine times. The gene calls are TRBV6-5 and TRBJ2-7; 9 bases align to TRBD2. V shed 0 bases and J 0 bases; nucleotides not matched to a gene: 6. The CDR3 consists of 17 residues. CDR1 and CDR2 (germline): MNHEY, SVGAGI. CDR3 coding DNA: TGTGCCAGCAGTTACTCCGCCGGGACTAGCAGCTCCTACGAGCAGTACTTC. This sequence encodes CASSYSAGTSSSYEQYF.